This T cell receptor (beta chain) appears in the sequencing data of a study of OX40 agonist ivuxolimab in advanced cancers. General study findings and limits: Compared with CD4+, CD8+ T cells on average had more expanded clones. Among expanded peripheral T cells, antigen specificity went undetermined. Nonresponders included some who also had low normalized T-cell clonal expansion. Partial responders receiving 0.1-3.0 mg/kg showed among the lowest clonal expansion.

CDR1 is SGHTA and CDR2 is FQGNSA in the germline V gene. The CDR3 has 16 residues. J was trimmed by 5 bases and V by 3 bases; bases with no gene match: 6. The repertoire was sequenced with immunoSEQ multiplex PCR; TCRdb's copy has only in-frame clones and lacks some. The data contain about 55,000 clones, 84% of them singletons. This clone was seen a handful of times. Its antigen remains unidentified. The same CDR3 arises from other DNA sequences in this sample as well. This clonotype was sampled from an adult with an advanced solid tumor such as melanoma, head and neck, liver or kidney cancer. This rearrangement joins TRBV7-2 to TRBJ2-5; 13 nucleotides agree with TRBD2. The input for sequencing was CD4+ or CD8+ T cells sorted from blood, taken in a trial of the OX40 agonist ivuxolimab. CDR3 amino acids: CASSFGTSGKRETQYF. In DNA, the CDR3 is TGTGCCAGCAGCTTTGGGACTAGCGGGAAGAGGGAGACCCAGTACTTC.